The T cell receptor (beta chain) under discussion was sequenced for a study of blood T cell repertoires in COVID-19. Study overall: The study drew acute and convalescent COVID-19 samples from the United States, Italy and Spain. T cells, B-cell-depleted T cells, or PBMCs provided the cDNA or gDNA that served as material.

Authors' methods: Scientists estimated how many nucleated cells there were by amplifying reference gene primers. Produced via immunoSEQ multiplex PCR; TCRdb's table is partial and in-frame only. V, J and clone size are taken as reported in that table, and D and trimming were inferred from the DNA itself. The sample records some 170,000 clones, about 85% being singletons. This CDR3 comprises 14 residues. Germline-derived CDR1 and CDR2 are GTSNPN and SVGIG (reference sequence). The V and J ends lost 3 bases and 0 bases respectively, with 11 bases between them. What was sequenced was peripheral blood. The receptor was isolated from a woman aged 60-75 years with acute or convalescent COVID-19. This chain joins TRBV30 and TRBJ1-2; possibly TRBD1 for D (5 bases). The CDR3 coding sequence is TGTGCCTGGAGGGCCGGGACTTCTAACTATGGCTACACCTTC. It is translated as CAWRAGTSNYGYTF.